The sequence of this T cell receptor beta chain was determined in a study of blood T cell repertoires in COVID-19. Study-level background: The analysed material was cDNA or gDNA that came from T cells, B-cell-depleted T cells, or PBMCs.

Participant-given clinical history determined each cohort assignment. In the authors' methods: Reference gene primers were amplified, and this amplification served to estimate nucleated cell counts. Here immunoSEQ multiplex PCR was the method, and the copy in TCRdb shows in-frame clones only, minus some. Clone size and the V and J calls come from that table; the DNA yielded D and trimming. The sample contains about 310,000 clones, roughly 90% of which appear only once. This clone was seen a single time. With V trimmed by 10 bases and J by 0 bases, 5 bases remained unmatched. CDR1 is SNHLY and CDR2 is FYNNEI in the germline V gene. This CDR3 contains 14 residues.

V gene TRBV2 combines with J gene TRBJ2-2; TRBD2 agrees at 7 bases. The specimen sequenced was PBMCs or T cells enriched from blood (not recorded which). The source of this sequence is a woman aged 35 to 49 who had recovered from COVID-19. The CDR3 DNA follows: TGTGCCATCCGGGACTACGCGAACACCGGGGAGCTGTTTTTT. The encoded protein is CAIRDYANTGELFF.